Sequencing of this TCR beta chain was carried out in a study of cytomegalovirus exposure and HLA in healthy donors (dated by TCRdb to about 2017). The study in broad terms: An earlier analysis of some 600 of the donors reported approximately 260 Gb of sequence data and 117 million unique TCR beta sequences obtained from around 170 million T cells. Every discovery cohort repertoire had been produced on one sequencing platform. Using immunosequencing, the study profiled T cell repertoires from 500 to 800 subjects and related those repertoires to cytomegalovirus serostatus. Several DR-DQ haplotypes were treated as single units for association and clustering because of strong linkage in the cohort. Typing coverage differed by locus: A, B, C, DRB1 and DQB1 were typed in roughly 620-630 donors, DQA1 in about 560, DPA1 in approximately 600, and DPB1 in just under 490. Of the 300 to 500 genotyped donors, approximately 80% were placed in the genetic ancestry cluster associated with self-reported Caucasian donors. The study aimed to test whether cataloging public T cell receptors could reveal signatures of past pathogen exposure. An earlier analysis of several hundred of the donors applied high-throughput TCR beta sequencing to assess whether each TCR beta V gene segment acted as functional or pseudogenic. An early release covering about 600 HLA-typed donors comprised approximately 290 gigabases of sequencing data and about 90 million unique TCR sequences. On average, around 230,000 unique TCR beta nucleotide sequences were sequenced per donor among 398 genotyped donors of the cohort, with roughly 18% of those sequences being non-productive. Alongside the repertoire data, information on donor age, sex, ethnicity and CMV serostatus was compiled. High-throughput TCR immunosequencing, statistical association of individual TCRs with disease status, and machine learning were combined to predict cytomegalovirus infection status. A separate validation cohort of roughly 120 different subjects was used in addition to the 666-subject first cohort. A later genetic analysis took genome-wide SNP genotypes for 398 of the 666 donors and used that subset as a discovery cohort. In a later analysis, previously published TCR beta repertoires from 500 to 750 donors were re-analyzed and high-resolution HLA genotyping was added so that TCR occurrence patterns could be studied. Rather than drawing on any new phenotypic data, the later analysis identified candidate immune exposures from TCR beta sequences and the way those sequences occurred across donors. Class I and class II HLA loci were covered by the typing at four-digit resolution. Overall study results and their limits: The classifier was reported to diagnose cytomegalovirus status with high specificity and sensitivity in both the original cohort and the validation cohort. Several of the top co-occurrence clusters appeared to be linked to parvovirus B19, influenza, CMV and Epstein-Barr virus, according to a later analysis. The presence/absence analyses assumed that sequencing depth was roughly uniform across donors, and that assumption may not be true. CMV serostatus was the only immune exposure information available for the cohort. Because HLA typing was missing for some donors at each locus, association tests included only the typed subset. A further reported finding was that TCR beta sequences accurately predicted the HLA-A and HLA-B alleles for most subjects in the first cohort. V-gene and J-gene trimming of TCR beta chains was associated with a missense DCLRE1C variant in a later genetic analysis, and the association was replicated in an independent cohort. According to a later genetic analysis, donors in an Asian-associated ancestry cluster had fewer N-insertions in productive TCRs than the approximately 650-donor mean. A later analysis found that TCR association rates varied across HLA loci, with DRB1 alleles showing the most associated TCRs and HLA-C alleles the fewest. An earlier analysis of approximately 500 of the donors showed that most TCR beta V segments appeared in productive rearrangements either about 90% or about 30% of the time, which broadly matched IMGT annotations. Assigning TCR associations to individual alleles was difficult when HLA alleles, especially DR and DQ, strongly co-occurred. At a false discovery rate of 0.05, a later analysis linked approximately 18,000 TCR beta sequences to specific HLA alleles. Roughly 15 rarely observed V segments, including chromosome 9 orphons, were excluded from the earlier analysis of approximately 500 of the donors because counts were too low. In a later analysis, HLA-associated TCR beta chains were found to be more clonally expanded and to have lower generation probabilities than equally common non-associated chains. Correlated functional status among segregating V segments might be attributable to linkage disequilibrium, but an unknown experimental factor could not be ruled out. In vitro tests confirmed that a few of the cytomegalovirus-associated TCR beta chains recognize cytomegalovirus antigens. While some public TCRs were present in many individuals, most TCR sequences turned up only very rarely across donors. Most CMV-associated TCR beta chains appeared to be HLA-restricted in a later analysis, and the HLA associations seemed to be driven largely by CMV exposure. The study listed 164 TCR beta chains as associated with cytomegalovirus. The sequencing pipeline was judged likely to have produced a cluster of highly shared sequence variants as a technical artifact. The 87-base-pair reads could not distinguish some IMGT-functional V segments, including TRBV6-2 and TRBV6-3, so those segments were excluded. Only TCR beta chains were sequenced in this cohort, and the absence of alpha or paired-chain data limited detectable features. The authors suggested that the approach could potentially be generalized to other disease states and immunological phenotypes.

In total, 630 or so healthy bone marrow donors made up the cohort. At the time of sampling, all cohort members were nominally healthy, though unrecorded immune exposures were likely present. Of the roughly 670 cohort members, just under 300 had a positive CMV serostatus and about 350 had a negative one, while no CMV serostatus was recorded for the donor. Each donor provided a peripheral blood sample, and peripheral blood mononuclear cells were used for TCR beta sequencing. Genomic DNA was extracted from the blood cell samples with the Qiagen DNeasy Blood Extraction Kit. A word on this clone: Its antigen is unknown. One base away there is no much larger clone; base qualities are not given.

The CDR3 holds 15 amino acids from the cysteine to the phenylalanine. Left in the record is the CDR3 DNA by itself, 45 bases read in frame from the first base. Based on the germline V gene (reference sequence), the CDR1 and CDR2 sequences are SGHNT and YYREEE. Between the V and J ends, shortened by 2 bases and 1 base respectively, the junction contains 11 bases. Libraries were made using the immunoSEQ multiplex PCR assay. For the multiplex PCR, a mixture combining 60 forward primers for TCR Vbeta segments and 13 reverse primers for TCR Jbeta segments was used. Amplification of the CDR3 region of rearranged TCR beta genes was performed with a multiplex PCR assay on genomic DNA. Amplified TCR beta libraries were sequenced as 87-base-pair reads on the Illumina HiSeq System. As for the authors' bioinformatics: In a later analysis, 77 million or so unique TCR beta chains were counted across the roughly 670 repertoires, and roughly 11 million of these chains were shared by at least two donors. Raw reads were error-corrected and collapsed into unique sequences with a nearest-neighbor algorithm that merged closely related sequences to remove PCR and sequencing errors. To assign V, D and J gene segments, CDR3 sequences were aligned to IMGT reference sequences. For a sequence to be retained, at least a six-nucleotide match to both a V gene segment and a J gene segment was required. A rearrangement counted as productive if the CDR3 had no stop codons and remained in frame with V and J, and every other rearrangement counted as non-productive. CDR3 was defined by IMGT convention, running from the second conserved V-encoded cysteine to the conserved J-encoded phenylalanine. In an earlier analysis of roughly 580 of the donors, sequences lacking an unambiguous match to a single V gene segment were excluded. In an earlier analysis of some 590 of the donors, V segments were called functional above 56.7% productive rearrangements and were called segregating when the between-donor standard deviation exceeded 5%. A statistical classification framework was developed to diagnose cytomegalovirus status using the catalog of TCR beta chain sequences. V and J gene assignment, in a later analysis, came from comparing TCR nucleotide sequences with IMGT/GENE-DB human TR gene sequences. The TCRdist pipeline was used in a later analysis to assign CDR3 sequences and most-parsimonious VDJ recombination scenarios. In a later analysis, each TCR beta chain was defined by its CDR3 amino acid sequence together with its V-gene family, and reads without a unique V-gene family were excluded. To address suspected cross-contamination and a sequencing artifact, a later analysis removed over 500 highly shared, low-generation-probability nucleotide sequences. A later analysis calculated a clonal expansion index for each public chain from normalized within-repertoire ranks of inferred template counts. A later analysis computed generation probabilities with a VDJ recombination model fitted to out-of-frame rearrangements, and checked the results against IGoR. In a later analysis, TCR-TCR, TCR-HLA and TCR-CMV co-occurrence was scored with hypergeometric tests, and a repertoire-size bias correction was applied to TCR pairs. In a later analysis, false discovery rates were estimated by permuting HLA or CMV assignments 20 times. In a later analysis, co-occurring TCRs were grouped with DBSCAN, and TCRdist sequence similarity was added when clustering was performed within HLA-allele-positive subsets. For co-occurrence clustering, repertoires with fewer than 30,000 or more than 120,000 public chains were excluded, along with several repertoires with anomalous nucleotide sharing. The clones in this table, taken by TCRdb from immuneACCESS, are in-frame only. Not every clone is retained; where verified, under half of the shortfall comes from an unresolved V gene, and the cause of the rest is unknown. The V and J calls and the clone size are those of that table, but D and trimming were determined from the DNA. This sample is represented by 160,000 or so clones; approximately 72% of them were singletons. The ten largest clones represent 2% to 2.5% of the sample.

The source of this sequence is a human donor in good health. Sequenced material: PBMCs. Recombination joined TRBV5-4 with TRBJ2-3; the D region possibly corresponds to TRBD2 (7 bases align). The bases read TGTGCCAGCAGCTTCGGGGGGCGTGGCACAGATACGCAGTATTTT. This yields the protein CASSFGGRGTDTQYF.